These T cell receptor beta chains were read from a single sample in a study of blood T cell repertoires in COVID-19. The data were produced by immunoSEQ multiplex PCR, yet TCRdb's version contains in-frame clones alone and is incomplete. This repertoire shows approximately 300,000 clones, over 75% found once; its top ten account for roughly 10%. Specimen: PBMCs or T cells enriched from blood (not recorded which). The source is a woman between 18 and 29 years old who had recovered from COVID-19. The CDR3 runs from the conserved cysteine through the conserved F or W. A D gene is named only where the DNA matches it firmly. The listing skips clone size in some rows; elsewhere it reads once, few, many or a size class.

V,J,size,D,CDR3,DNA
TRBV10-1,TRBJ2-1,-,TRBD2,CASSPGLAGGSYNEQFF,TGCGCCAGCAGTCCCGGACTAGCGGGGGGTTCCTACAATGAGCAGTTCTTC
TRBV9,TRBJ2-1,-,TRBD1,CASSGDMDRVREQFF,TGTGCCAGCAGCGGAGACATGGACAGGGTCCGTGAGCAGTTCTTC
TRBV27,TRBJ2-7,few,-,CASRGAQSYEQYF,TGTGCCAGCAGGGGCGCGCAATCCTACGAGCAGTACTTC
TRBV30,TRBJ2-7,-,-,CAWTGDAYEQYF,TGTGCCTGGACAGGGGATGCCTACGAGCAGTACTTC
TRBV19,TRBJ1-4,-,TRBD1,CASSRRQGADEKLFF,TGTGCCAGTAGTAGAAGACAGGGGGCGGATGAAAAACTGTTTTTT
TRBV4-1,TRBJ1-1,-,TRBD1,CASSQLDRDFMNTEAFF,TGCGCCAGCAGCCAACTTGACAGGGACTTCATGAACACTGAAGCTTTCTTT
TRBV25-1,TRBJ2-7,-,TRBD1,CASSEGQASYEQYF,TGTGCCAGCAGTGAGGGACAGGCCTCCTACGAGCAGTACTTC
TRBV18,TRBJ2-1,once,-,CASSRTGGHEQFF,TGTGCCAGCTCACGAACTGGGGGCCATGAGCAGTTCTTC
TRBV27,TRBJ1-5,-,TRBD1,CASSLDRGYQPQHF,TGTGCCAGCAGTTTGGACAGGGGTTATCAGCCCCAGCATTTT
TRBV18,TRBJ2-5,-,-,CASSPPGGETQYF,TGTGCCAGCTCACCACCTGGCGGGGAGACCCAGTACTTC
TRBV30,TRBJ2-4,-,-,CAWRTGNIQYF,TGTGCCTGGAGGACAGGAAACATTCAGTACTTC
TRBV11-1,TRBJ1-6,-,-,CASSLNSFYNSPLHF,TGTGCCAGCAGCTTAAACAGCTTCTATAATTCACCCCTCCACTTT
TRBV10-3,TRBJ2-5,-,TRBD2,CAITSGRSMETQYF,TGTGCCATCACTAGCGGGAGATCGATGGAGACCCAGTACTTC
TRBV7-8,TRBJ2-7,-,-,CASSLSDYEQYF,TGTGCCAGCAGCTTATCAGACTACGAGCAGTACTTC
TRBV5-1,TRBJ1-4,few,TRBD1,CASAHRDSSPKLFF,TGCGCCAGCGCTCACCGGGACAGCAGCCCCAAACTGTTTTTT
TRBV15,TRBJ2-3,-,TRBD2,CATSKRGGTDTQYF,TGTGCCACCAGCAAACGGGGGGGGACAGATACGCAGTATTTT
TRBV19,TRBJ1-5,-,-,CASSGQASSNQPQHF,TGTGCCAGTAGTGGGCAGGCGAGTAGCAATCAGCCCCAGCATTTT
TRBV30,TRBJ1-4,-,-,CAWSRPGQGGEKLFF,TGTGCCTGGAGCCGTCCTGGGCAGGGAGGAGAAAAACTGTTTTTT
TRBV3-1/TRBV3-2,TRBJ1-2,-,TRBD1,CASSQDDRGTYGYTF,TGTGCCAGCAGCCAGGACGACAGGGGGACCTATGGCTACACCTTC
TRBV9,TRBJ2-1,-,-,CASSSELGFSEQFF,TGTGCCAGCAGCTCAGAACTAGGTTTCAGTGAGCAGTTCTTC
TRBV2,TRBJ1-2,-,-,CASSTGTPLYGYTF,TGTGCCAGCAGCACCGGGACACCTCTCTATGGCTACACCTTC
TRBV6-5,TRBJ2-1,-,TRBD1,CASSYDRGQGQFF,TGTGCCAGCAGTTACGATAGGGGGCAGGGCCAGTTCTTC
TRBV20-1,TRBJ1-1,-,-,CSASGGRGWDTEAFF,TGCAGTGCTAGTGGGGGGCGCGGATGGGACACTGAAGCTTTCTTT
TRBV11-2,TRBJ2-3,-,-,CASSLVGGGAGDTQYF,TGTGCCAGCAGCTTAGTAGGAGGGGGGGCCGGAGATACGCAGTATTTT
TRBV19,TRBJ2-5,-,-,CASSEISGYQETQYF,TGTGCCAGTAGTGAGATTAGCGGTTACCAAGAGACCCAGTACTTC
TRBV4-1,TRBJ1-4,-,-,CASGHMGREKLFF,TGCGCCAGCGGCCATATGGGGCGGGAAAAACTGTTTTTT
TRBV18,TRBJ2-7,few,TRBD1,CASSDFTGGGFYEQYF,TGTGCCAGCTCGGACTTTACAGGGGGAGGTTTCTACGAGCAGTACTTC
TRBV7-9,TRBJ2-1,-,-,CASSLELGYNEQFF,TGTGCCAGCAGCTTAGAGCTAGGTTACAATGAGCAGTTCTTC
TRBV7-9,TRBJ2-7,-,TRBD2,CASSEGLAGRGEQYF,TGTGCCAGCAGCGAGGGACTAGCGGGGCGGGGCGAGCAGTACTTC
TRBV28,TRBJ2-7,-,-,CASSLVGAREQYF,TGTGCCAGCAGTTTAGTGGGGGCGAGGGAGCAGTACTTC
TRBV28,TRBJ2-1,-,-,CASSRYRGNEQFF,TGTGCCAGCAGCCGATATCGAGGCAATGAGCAGTTCTTC
TRBV2,TRBJ2-7,-,TRBD1,CASSVAGTGTYEQYF,TGTGCCAGCAGTGTCGCCGGGACAGGAACCTACGAGCAGTACTTC
TRBV28,TRBJ1-4,-,-,CASSLRAGTEINEKLFF,TGTGCCAGCAGTTTAAGGGCGGGGACGGAGATTAATGAAAAACTGTTTTTT
TRBV9,TRBJ2-7,-,-,CASSVGQSEQYF,TGTGCCAGCAGCGTCGGACAGTCCGAGCAGTACTTC
TRBV4-2,TRBJ2-1,few,TRBD2,CASSPIKPGLVGDEQFF,TGTGCCAGCAGTCCTATAAAACCGGGACTAGTAGGCGATGAGCAGTTCTTC
TRBV29-1,TRBJ2-1,-,TRBD2,CSVGLAGLLVGEQFF,TGCAGCGTGGGACTAGCGGGACTCCTAGTCGGTGAGCAGTTCTTC
TRBV19,TRBJ1-6,-,TRBD1,CASSITGGRESPLHF,TGTGCCAGTAGTATAACAGGGGGCCGAGAGTCACCCCTCCACTTT
TRBV27,TRBJ1-1,-,TRBD1,CASSRSGQWVTEAFF,TGTGCCAGCAGCCGATCGGGACAGTGGGTAACTGAAGCTTTCTTT
TRBV28,TRBJ1-1,-,-,CASSLITGNTEAFF,TGTGCCAGCAGTCTGATTACAGGGAACACTGAAGCTTTCTTT
TRBV7-3,TRBJ2-7,-,-,CASSLNPGVSEQYF,TGTGCCAGCAGCTTAAATCCGGGAGTTAGTGAGCAGTACTTC
TRBV10-2,TRBJ2-5,once,-,CASSESISGHHQETQYF,TGCGCCAGCAGTGAGTCGATATCTGGACACCACCAAGAGACCCAGTACTTC
TRBV19,TRBJ2-1,few,TRBD2,CASSIDKWASGYNEQFF,TGTGCCAGTAGTATAGATAAATGGGCTAGCGGCTACAATGAGCAGTTCTTC
TRBV28,TRBJ2-7,-,TRBD2,CASSSMGGRELAGEQYF,TGTGCCAGCAGTTCCATGGGAGGGAGGGAGTTAGCCGGGGAGCAGTACTTC
TRBV5-1,TRBJ1-1,once,TRBD1,CASSLEGARGTEAFF,TGCGCCAGCAGCTTGGAGGGGGCAAGAGGAACTGAAGCTTTCTTT
TRBV7-9,TRBJ2-1,-,TRBD2,CASSRLGLAGAGEQFF,TGTGCCAGCAGCCGATTAGGGTTAGCGGGAGCTGGTGAGCAGTTCTTC
TRBV13,TRBJ2-7,-,TRBD2,CASSLGLAGESYEQYF,TGTGCCAGCAGCTTAGGACTAGCGGGGGAGTCCTACGAGCAGTACTTC
TRBV5-1,TRBJ1-4,-,-,CASRILVSDEKLFF,TGCGCCAGCCGAATATTGGTCTCAGATGAAAAACTGTTTTTT
TRBV28,TRBJ2-7,-,-,CASSLSRGGYEQYF,TGTGCCAGCAGTTTAAGCAGGGGTGGATACGAGCAGTACTTC
TRBV6-2/TRBV6-3,TRBJ2-7,-,TRBD1,CASSPYRTGAEQYF,TGTGCCAGCAGTCCCTACAGGACAGGGGCAGAGCAGTACTTC
TRBV5-8,TRBJ2-5,-,TRBD1,CASSSGQGVGTQYF,TGTGCCAGCAGCTCAGGACAGGGTGTTGGGACCCAGTACTTC
TRBV28,TRBJ1-1,few,-,CASRDSYTEAFF,TGTGCCAGCCGCGACAGCTACACTGAAGCTTTCTTT